This T cell receptor beta chain was retrieved from a study of T cells in women clearing cervical HPV infection. Across the whole study: HLA type stays a possible confounder, typing being limited.

TCRdb's copy holds only in-frame clones and misses some; the assay was immunoSEQ multiplex PCR. This sample's clone table lists roughly 48,000 clones. The germline gives CDR1 LNHDA, CDR2 SQIVND (reference sequence). CDR3 length: 15 residues. Trimming removed 6 bases from V and 5 bases from J; junction bases left unmatched: 11. About this clone itself: The read comes to an end 3 residues before the CDR3 does, leaving the germline J gene to fill in the end.

Source material: blood buffy coat. V gene TRBV19 combines with J gene TRBJ1-2; 8 nucleotides line up with TRBD1. This sequence originates from a woman between 18 and 69 years old with a cervical HPV16 infection that either progressed to CIN3+ or cleared (not recorded which). The CDR3 sequence: CASRLDRGEGYGYTF. The sequenced part of the CDR3 DNA is TGTGCCAGTAGACTAGACAGGGGAGAGGGATATGGC.